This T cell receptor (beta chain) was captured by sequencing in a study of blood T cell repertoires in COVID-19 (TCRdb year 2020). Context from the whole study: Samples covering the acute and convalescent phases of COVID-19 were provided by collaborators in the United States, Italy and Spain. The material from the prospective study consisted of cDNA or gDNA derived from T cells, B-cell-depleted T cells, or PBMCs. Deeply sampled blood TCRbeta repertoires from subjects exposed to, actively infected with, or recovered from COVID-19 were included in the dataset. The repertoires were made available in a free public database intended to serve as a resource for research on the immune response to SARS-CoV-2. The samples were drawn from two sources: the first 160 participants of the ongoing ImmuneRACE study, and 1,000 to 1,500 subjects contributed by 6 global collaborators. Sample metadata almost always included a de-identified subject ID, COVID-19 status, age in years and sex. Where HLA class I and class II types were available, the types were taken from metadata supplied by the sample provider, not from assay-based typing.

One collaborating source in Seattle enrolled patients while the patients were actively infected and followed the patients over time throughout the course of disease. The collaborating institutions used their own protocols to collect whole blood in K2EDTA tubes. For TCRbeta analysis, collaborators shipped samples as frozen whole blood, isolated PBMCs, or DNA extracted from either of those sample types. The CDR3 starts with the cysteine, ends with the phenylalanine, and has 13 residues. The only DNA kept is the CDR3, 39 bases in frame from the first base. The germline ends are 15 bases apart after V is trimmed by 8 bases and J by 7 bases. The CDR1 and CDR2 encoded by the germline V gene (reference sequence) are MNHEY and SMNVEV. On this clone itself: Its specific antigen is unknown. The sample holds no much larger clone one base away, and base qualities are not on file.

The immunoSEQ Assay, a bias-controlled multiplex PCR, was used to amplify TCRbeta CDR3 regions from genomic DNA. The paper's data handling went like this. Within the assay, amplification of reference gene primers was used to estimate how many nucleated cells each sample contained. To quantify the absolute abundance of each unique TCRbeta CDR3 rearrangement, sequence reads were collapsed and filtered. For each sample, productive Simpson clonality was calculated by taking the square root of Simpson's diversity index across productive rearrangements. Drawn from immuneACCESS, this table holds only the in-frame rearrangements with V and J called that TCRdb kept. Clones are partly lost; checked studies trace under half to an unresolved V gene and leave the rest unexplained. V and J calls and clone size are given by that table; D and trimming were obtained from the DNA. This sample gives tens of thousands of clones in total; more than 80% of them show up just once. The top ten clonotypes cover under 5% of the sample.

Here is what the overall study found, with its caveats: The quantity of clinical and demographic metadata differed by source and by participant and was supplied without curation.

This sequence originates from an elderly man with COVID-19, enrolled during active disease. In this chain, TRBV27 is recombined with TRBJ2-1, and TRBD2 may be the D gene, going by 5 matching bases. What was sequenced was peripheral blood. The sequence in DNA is TGTGCCAGCGAACCCTCTACTAGTAATGAGCAGTTCTTC. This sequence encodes CASEPSTSNEQFF.